A few counts support the clone carrying this TCR beta chain. The study reverse transcribed the entire isolated RNA, so it sequenced expressed TCRB transcripts. The data were produced by immunoSEQ multiplex PCR, yet TCRdb's version contains in-frame clones alone and is incomplete. This sample has hundreds of thousands of clones, with about a sixth found just once. There are 15 residues in the CDR3. Trimming took 3 bases from V and 9 from J; bases not matched to a gene: 9. Germline loops: CDR1 MNHNS, CDR2 SASEGT. This entry is derived from a study of beta chain features in type 1 diabetes. V is TRBV6-1 and J is TRBJ2-1; 9 positions agree with TRBD2. The sequence derives from a man between 18 and 35 years old in good health. Sequencing was carried out using naive CD4+ T cells from blood. In DNA form, the CDR3 reads TGTGCCAGCAGTGAGAGGCTAGCGGGGAGGGGTGAGCAGTTCTTC. Encoded protein: CASSERLAGRGEQFF.